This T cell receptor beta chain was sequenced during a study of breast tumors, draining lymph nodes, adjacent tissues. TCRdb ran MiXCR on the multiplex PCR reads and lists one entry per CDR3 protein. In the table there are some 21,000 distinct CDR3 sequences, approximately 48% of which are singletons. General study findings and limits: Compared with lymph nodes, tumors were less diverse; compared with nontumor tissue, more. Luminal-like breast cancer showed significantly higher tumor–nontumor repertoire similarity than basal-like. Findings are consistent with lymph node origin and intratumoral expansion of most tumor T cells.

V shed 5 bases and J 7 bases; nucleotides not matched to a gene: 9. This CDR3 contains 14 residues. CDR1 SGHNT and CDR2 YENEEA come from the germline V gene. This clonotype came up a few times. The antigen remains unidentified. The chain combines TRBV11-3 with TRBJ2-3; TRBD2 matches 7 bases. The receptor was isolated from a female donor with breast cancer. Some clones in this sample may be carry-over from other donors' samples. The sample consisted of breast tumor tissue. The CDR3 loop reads CASSEGLQAHTQYF. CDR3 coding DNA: TGTGCCAGCAGCGAGGGACTACAGGCTCATACGCAGTATTTT.